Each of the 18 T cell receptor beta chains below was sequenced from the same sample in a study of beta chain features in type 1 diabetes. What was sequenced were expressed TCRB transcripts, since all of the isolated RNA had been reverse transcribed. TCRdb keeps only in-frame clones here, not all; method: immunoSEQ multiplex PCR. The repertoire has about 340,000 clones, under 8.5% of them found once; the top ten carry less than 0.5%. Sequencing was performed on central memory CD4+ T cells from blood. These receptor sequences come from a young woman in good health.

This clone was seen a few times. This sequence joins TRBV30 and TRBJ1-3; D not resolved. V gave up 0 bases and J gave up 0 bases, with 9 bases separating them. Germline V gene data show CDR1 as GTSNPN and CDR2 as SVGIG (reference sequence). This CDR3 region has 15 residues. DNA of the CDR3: TGTGCCTGGAGTGTACCGAAGAGCTCTGGAAACACCATATATTTT. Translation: CAWSVPKSSGNTIYF.

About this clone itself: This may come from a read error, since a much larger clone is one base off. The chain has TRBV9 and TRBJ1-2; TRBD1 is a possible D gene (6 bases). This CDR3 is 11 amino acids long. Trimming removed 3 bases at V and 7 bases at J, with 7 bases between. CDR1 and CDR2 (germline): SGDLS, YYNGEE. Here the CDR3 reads CASSDRVGYTF. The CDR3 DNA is TGTGCCAGCAGCGACAGGGTTGGCTACACCTTC.

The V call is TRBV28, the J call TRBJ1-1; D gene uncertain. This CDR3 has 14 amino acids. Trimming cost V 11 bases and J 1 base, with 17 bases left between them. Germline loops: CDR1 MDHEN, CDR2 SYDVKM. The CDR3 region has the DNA TGTGCCCCCCGTAGAGCTTATACGAACACTGAAGCTTTCTTT. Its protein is CAPRRAYTNTEAFF.

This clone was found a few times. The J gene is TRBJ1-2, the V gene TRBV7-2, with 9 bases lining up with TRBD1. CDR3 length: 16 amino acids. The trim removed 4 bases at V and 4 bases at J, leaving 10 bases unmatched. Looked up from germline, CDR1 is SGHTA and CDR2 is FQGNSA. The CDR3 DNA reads TGTGCCAGCAGCTCGGGTGGACAGGGGTTGAGCTATGGCTACACCTTC. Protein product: CASSSGGQGLSYGYTF.

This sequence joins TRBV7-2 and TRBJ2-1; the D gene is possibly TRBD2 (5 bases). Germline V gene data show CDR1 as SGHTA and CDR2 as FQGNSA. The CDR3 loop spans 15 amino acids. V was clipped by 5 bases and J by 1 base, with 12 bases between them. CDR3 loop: CASSRTRESYNEQFF. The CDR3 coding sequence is TGTGCCAGCAGCCGAACTAGAGAGTCCTACAATGAGCAGTTCTTC.

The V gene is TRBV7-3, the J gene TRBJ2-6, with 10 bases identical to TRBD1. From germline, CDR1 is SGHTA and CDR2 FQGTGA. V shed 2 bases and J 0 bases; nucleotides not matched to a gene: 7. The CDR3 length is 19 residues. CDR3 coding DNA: TGTGCCAGCAGCTTAGTAGGGACAGGGGACCCCTCTGGGGCCAACGTCCTGACTTTC. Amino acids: CASSLVGTGDPSGANVLTF. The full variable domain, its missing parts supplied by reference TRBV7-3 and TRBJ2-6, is GAGVSQTPSNKVTEKGKYVELRCDPISGHTALYWYRQSLGQGPEFLIYFQGTGAADDSGLPNDRFFAVRPEGSVSTLKIQRTERGDSAVYLCASSLVGTGDPSGANVLTFGAGSRLTVL.

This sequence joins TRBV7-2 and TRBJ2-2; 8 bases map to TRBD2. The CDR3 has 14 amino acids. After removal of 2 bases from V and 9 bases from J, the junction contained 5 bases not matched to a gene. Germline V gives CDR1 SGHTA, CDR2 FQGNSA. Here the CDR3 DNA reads TGTGCCAGCAGCTTAAGGCGGGAGGCTAGGGAGCTGTTTTTT. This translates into CASSLRREARELFF.

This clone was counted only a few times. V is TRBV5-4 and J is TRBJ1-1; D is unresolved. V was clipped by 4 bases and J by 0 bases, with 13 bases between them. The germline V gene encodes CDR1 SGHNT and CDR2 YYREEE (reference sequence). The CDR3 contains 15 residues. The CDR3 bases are TGTGCCAGCAGCCGCGCCAGGAGTATGAACACTGAAGCTTTCTTT. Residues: CASSRARSMNTEAFF.

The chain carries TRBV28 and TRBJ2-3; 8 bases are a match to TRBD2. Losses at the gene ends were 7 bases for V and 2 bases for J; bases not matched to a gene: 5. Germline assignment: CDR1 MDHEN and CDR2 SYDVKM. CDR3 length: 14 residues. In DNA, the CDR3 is TGTGCCAGCAAGGTAGCGGGGAACACAGATACGCAGTATTTT. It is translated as CASKVAGNTDTQYF. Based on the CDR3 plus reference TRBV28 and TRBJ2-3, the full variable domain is DVKVTQSSRYLVKRTGEKVFLECVQDMDHENMFWYRQDPGLGLRLIYFSYDVKMKEKGDIPEGYSVSREKKERFSLILESASTNQTSMYLCASKVAGNTDTQYFGPGTRLTVL.

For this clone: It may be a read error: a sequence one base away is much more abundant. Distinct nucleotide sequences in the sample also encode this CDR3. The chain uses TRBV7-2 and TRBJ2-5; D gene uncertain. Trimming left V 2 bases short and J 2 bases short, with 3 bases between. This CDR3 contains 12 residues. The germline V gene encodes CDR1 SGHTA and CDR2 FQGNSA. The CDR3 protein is CASSLLQETQYF. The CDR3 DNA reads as TGTGCCAGCAGCTTATTACAAGAGACCCAGTACTTC.

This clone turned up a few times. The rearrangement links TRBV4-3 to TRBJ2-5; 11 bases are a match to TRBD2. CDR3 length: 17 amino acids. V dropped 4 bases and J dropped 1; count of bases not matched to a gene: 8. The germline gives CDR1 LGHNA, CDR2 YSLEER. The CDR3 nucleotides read TGCGCCAGCAGCCTGCATAGCGGGAGGGTCTTCCAAGAGACCCAGTACTTC. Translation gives CASSLHSGRVFQETQYF.

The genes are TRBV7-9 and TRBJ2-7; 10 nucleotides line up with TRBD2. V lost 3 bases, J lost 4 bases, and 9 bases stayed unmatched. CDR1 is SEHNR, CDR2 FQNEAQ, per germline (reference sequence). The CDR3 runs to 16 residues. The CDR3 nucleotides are TGTGCCAGCAGCTTGCCGGCACTAGCGGGACATTACGAGCAGTACTTC. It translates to CASSLPALAGHYEQYF.

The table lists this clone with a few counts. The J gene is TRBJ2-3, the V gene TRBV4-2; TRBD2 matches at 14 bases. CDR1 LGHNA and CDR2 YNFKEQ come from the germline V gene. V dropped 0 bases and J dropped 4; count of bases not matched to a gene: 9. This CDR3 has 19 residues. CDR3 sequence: CASSQEGLAGVVRADTQYF. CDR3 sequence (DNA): TGTGCCAGCAGCCAAGAGGGACTAGCGGGAGTCGTCAGGGCAGATACGCAGTATTTT.

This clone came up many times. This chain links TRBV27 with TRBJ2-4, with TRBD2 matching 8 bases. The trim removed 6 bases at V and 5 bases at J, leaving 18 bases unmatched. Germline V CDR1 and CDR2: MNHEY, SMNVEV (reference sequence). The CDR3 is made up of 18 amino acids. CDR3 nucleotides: TGTGCCAGCAGCCCACTAGCGGCTGCGTTTGGAATCCAAAACATTCAGTACTTC. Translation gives CASSPLAAAFGIQNIQYF.

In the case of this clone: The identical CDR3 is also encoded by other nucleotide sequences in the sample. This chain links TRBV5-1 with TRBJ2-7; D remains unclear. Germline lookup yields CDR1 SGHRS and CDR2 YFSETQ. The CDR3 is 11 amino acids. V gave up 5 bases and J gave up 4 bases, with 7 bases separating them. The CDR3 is CASSSAYEQYF. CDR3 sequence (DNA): TGCGCCAGCAGTTCGGCTTACGAGCAGTACTTC.

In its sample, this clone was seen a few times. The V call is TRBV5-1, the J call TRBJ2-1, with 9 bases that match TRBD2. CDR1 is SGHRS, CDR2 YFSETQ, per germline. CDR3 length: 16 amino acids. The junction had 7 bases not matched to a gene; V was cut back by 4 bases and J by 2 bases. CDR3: CASSPPAGGAYNEQFF. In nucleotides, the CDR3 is TGCGCCAGCAGCCCCCCAGCGGGGGGTGCCTACAATGAGCAGTTCTTC.

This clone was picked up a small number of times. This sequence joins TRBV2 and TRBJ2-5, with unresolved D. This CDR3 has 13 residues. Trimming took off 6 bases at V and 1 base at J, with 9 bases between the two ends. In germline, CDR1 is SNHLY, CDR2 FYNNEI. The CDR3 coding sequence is TGTGCCAGCAGCGTAAACATCCAAGAGACCCAGTACTTC. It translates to CASSVNIQETQYF.

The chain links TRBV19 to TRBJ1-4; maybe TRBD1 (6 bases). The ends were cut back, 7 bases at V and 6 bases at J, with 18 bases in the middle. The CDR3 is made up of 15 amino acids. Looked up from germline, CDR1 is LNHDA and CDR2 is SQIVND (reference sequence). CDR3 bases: TGTGCCAGTACCGAGTGGGGGCGATCGGATGAAAAACTGTTTTTT. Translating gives CASTEWGRSDEKLFF.